The following is a T cell receptor (beta chain) sequence with its context. Cohort placement rested on clinical history that participants reported themselves. Germline V gene data show CDR1 as LNHDA and CDR2 as SQIVND (reference sequence). The V end lost 2 bases, the J end lost 4 bases, and 11 bases lay between the germline ends. This CDR3 spans 14 amino acids. These data belong to a study of blood T cell repertoires in COVID-19. Assay: immunoSEQ multiplex PCR; the TCRdb copy retains only in-frame clones and omits some. Of approximately 220,000 clones listed, roughly 86% are singletons. This chain joins TRBV19 and TRBJ1-1; a possible D gene is TRBD1 (5 bases). Material for sequencing was PBMCs or T cells enriched from blood (not recorded which). The receptor comes from a woman in her 30s with acute COVID-19. CDR3 amino acids: CASSIRGVGTEAFF. The CDR3 DNA is TGTGCCAGTAGTATAAGGGGCGTTGGCACTGAAGCTTTCTTT.